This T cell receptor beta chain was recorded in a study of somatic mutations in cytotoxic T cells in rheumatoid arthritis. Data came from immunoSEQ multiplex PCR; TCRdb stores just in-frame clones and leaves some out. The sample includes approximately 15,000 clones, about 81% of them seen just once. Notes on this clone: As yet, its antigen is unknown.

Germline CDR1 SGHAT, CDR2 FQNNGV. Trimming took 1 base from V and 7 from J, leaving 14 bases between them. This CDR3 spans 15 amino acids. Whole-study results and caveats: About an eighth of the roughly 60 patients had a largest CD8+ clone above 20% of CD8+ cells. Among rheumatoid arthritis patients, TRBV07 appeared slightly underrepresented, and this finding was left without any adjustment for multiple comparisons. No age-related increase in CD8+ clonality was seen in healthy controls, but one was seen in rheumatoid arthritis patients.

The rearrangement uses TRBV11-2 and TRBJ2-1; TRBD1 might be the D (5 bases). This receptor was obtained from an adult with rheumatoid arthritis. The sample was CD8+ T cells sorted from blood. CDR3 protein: CASSLGAGWQNEQFF. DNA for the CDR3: TGTGCCAGCAGCTTAGGGGCAGGGTGGCAGAATGAGCAGTTCTTC. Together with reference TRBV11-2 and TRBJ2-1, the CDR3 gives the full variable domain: EAGVAQSPRYKIIEKRQSVAFWCNPISGHATLYWYQQILGQGPKLLIQFQNNGVVDDSQLPKDRFSAERLKGVDSTLKIQPAKLEDSAVYLCASSLGAGWQNEQFFGPGTRLTVL.